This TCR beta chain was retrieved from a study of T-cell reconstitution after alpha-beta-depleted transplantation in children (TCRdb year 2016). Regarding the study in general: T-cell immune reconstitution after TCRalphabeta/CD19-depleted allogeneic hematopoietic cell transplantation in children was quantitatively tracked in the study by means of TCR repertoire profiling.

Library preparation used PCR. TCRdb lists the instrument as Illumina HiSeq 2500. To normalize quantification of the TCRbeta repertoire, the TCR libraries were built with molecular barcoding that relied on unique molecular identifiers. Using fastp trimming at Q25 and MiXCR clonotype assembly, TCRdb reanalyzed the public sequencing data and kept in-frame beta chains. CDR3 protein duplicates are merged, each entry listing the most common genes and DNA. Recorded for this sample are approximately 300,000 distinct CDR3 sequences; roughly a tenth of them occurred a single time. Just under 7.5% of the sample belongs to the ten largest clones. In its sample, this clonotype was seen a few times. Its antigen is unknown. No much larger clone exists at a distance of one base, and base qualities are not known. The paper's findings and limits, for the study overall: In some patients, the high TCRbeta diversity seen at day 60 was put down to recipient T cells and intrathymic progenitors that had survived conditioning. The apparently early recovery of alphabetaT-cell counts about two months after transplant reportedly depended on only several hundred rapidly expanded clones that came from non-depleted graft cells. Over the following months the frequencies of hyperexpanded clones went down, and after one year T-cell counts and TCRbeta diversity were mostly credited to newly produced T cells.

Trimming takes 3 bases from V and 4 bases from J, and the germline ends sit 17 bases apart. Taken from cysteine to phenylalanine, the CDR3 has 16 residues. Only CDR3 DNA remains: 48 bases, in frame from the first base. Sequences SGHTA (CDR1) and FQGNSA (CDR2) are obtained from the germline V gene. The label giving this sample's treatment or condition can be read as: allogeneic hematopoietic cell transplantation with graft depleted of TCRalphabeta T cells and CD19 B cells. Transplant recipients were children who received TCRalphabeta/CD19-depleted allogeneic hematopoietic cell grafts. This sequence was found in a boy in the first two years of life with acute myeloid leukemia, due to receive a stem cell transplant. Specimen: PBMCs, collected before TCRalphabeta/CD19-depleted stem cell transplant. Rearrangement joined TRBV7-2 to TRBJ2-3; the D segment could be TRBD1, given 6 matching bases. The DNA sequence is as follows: TGTGCCAGCAGCTTCTCGTCTCGAGGGGGAGCAGATACGCAGTATTTT. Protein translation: CASSFSSRGGADTQYF. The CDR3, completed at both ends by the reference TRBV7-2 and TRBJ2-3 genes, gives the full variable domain GAGVSQSPSNKVTEKGKDVELRCDPISGHTALYWYRQSLGQGLEFLIYFQGNSAPDKSGLPSDRFSAERTGGSVSTLTIQRTQQEDSAVYLCASSFSSRGGADTQYFGPGTRLTVL.